This paragraph reports one T cell receptor (beta chain). This clone is a singleton in its sample. Its antigen specificity is not known. No base-level quality is on record; no much larger clone is a single base apart. These data come from a study of T cell clones after liver transplantation (dated by TCRdb to about 2019). General notes on the study: The samples were obtained from ITN030ST, a randomized trial that attempted immunosuppression withdrawal within 2 years after liver transplantation. The study cohort included 8 liver transplant recipients, of whom 3 were classified as tolerant and 5 as non-tolerant. Three of the eight recipients were HCV-positive; the others were transplanted for non-autoimmune, non-viral indications. No induction therapy was given to the subjects, and standard immunosuppression was administered until randomization at 12-24 months post-transplant. Tolerance meant complete immunosuppression withdrawal for at least one year without liver enzymes rising beyond twice the upper limit of normal. Third party-reactive TCRbeta sequences from pre-transplant MLRs were also identified as an antigen-independent comparator for donor-reactive sequences. Donor-reactive T cell clones were identified by TCRbeta sequencing following a pre-transplant mixed lymphocyte reaction and were subsequently tracked in post-transplant blood. Blood samples were taken pre-transplant, pre-randomization before withdrawal, and post-randomization after full withdrawal or failed withdrawal. The investigation overall reported the following: Once repertoire turnover was taken into account, donor-reactive detection showed a significant reduction for CD4 in 7 of 8 subjects and for CD8 in 8 of 8. The conclusions were considered preliminary, being limited by small, heterogeneous patient numbers and non-standardized post-transplant time points. In two subjects, low numbers of available donor cells limited the measurable donor-reactive repertoire. Because allograft tissue specimens were not available, migration of donor-reactive T cells into the graft, rather than deletion, may have occurred. In 5 of 8 subjects, regardless of tolerance or HCV status, circulating donor-reactive CD4 TCRbeta sequences dropped significantly post-transplant. A greater decline was seen for donor-reactive sequences than for third party-reactive sequences, suggesting partial antigen-specific deletion unrelated to withdrawal success.

Frozen genomic DNA underwent high-throughput TCRbeta CDR3 sequencing by immunoSEQ, including PCR amplification, mapping, bias correction and internal controls. In the paper's pipeline: Only productive rearrangements were retained, and each unique TCRbeta sequence was defined by its CDR3 nucleotide sequence together with its V and J gene. For a sequence to be called donor-reactive, it needed a frequency of at least 0.01% and at least 5-fold expansion in CFSE-low cells compared with unstimulated pre-transplant cells. Minimum frequency thresholds were set for each subject based on the unstimulated sample with the lowest template count, ensuring at least 90% detection power. Jensen-Shannon divergence between the top 1000 TCRbeta sequences post-transplant and pre-transplant was used to measure repertoire turnover. Changes in detection of donor-reactive sequences were assessed with two-sided Fisher's exact tests. The table comes from immuneACCESS by way of TCRdb, which keeps in-frame sequences with V and J called. Part of the clones is missing from these tables; in studies checked, under half for an unresolved V gene and the rest for unknown reasons. V and J calls and clone size are copied from that table; D and trimming were computed from the DNA. This sample is represented by about 71,000 clones; under 90% of them were singletons. 0.65% to 0.85% of the sample lies in the top ten.

The CDR3 numbers 14 residues from cysteine through phenylalanine. Of the read, only the CDR3 DNA is kept; its 42 bases are in frame from base 1. The V end gives up 6 bases and the J end 7 bases, leaving 8 bases in the junction not matched to a gene. The germline V gene encodes CDR1 MDHEN and CDR2 SYDVKM. Thawed unstimulated PBMCs were stained for CD3, CD4 and CD8 and FACS-sorted into CD3+CD4+ and CD3+CD8+ populations. Each of the 8 studied subjects was randomized to immunosuppression withdrawal. The Qiagen DNeasy Blood and Tissue Kit was used for isolation of genomic DNA. The input for sequencing was CD4+ T cells from blood, taken 12 months after liver transplant. The TCR comes from a human patient who received a liver transplant. After a transplant, some of the T cells may come from the graft donor. The chain is made from TRBV28 and TRBJ1-4, and 7 bases in between align with TRBD1. In nucleotide form, the sequence is TGTGCCAGCAGCCCGGGACAGTCAGGTGAAAAACTGTTTTTT. Its protein product is CASSPGQSGEKLFF.